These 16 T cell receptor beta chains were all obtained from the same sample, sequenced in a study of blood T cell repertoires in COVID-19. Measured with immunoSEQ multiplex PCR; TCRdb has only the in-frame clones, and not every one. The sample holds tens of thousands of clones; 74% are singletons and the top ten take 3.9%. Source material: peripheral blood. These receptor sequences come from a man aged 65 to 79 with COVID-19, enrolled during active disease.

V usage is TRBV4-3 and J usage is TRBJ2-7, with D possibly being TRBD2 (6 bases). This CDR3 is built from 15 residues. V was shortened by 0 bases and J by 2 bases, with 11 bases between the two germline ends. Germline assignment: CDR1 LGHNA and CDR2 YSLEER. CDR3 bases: TGCGCCAGCAGCCAAGAGTGGGGGGTAACCTACGAGCAGTACTTC. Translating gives CASSQEWGVTYEQYF.

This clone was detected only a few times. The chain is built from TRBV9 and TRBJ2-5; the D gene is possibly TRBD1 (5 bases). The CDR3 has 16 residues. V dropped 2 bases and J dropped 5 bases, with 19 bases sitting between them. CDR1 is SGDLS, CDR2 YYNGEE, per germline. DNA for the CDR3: TGTGCCAGCAGCGTTAGTGCCCAACAGGTTGGGGAGACCCAGTACTTC. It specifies CASSVSAQQVGETQYF.

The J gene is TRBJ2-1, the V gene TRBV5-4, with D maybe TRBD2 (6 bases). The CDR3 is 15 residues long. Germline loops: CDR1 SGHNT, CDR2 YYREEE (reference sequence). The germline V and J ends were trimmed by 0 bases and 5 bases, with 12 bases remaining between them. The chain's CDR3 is CASSLGSRGNNEQFF. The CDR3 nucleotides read TGTGCCAGCAGCTTGGGCTCGCGGGGAAACAATGAGCAGTTCTTC.

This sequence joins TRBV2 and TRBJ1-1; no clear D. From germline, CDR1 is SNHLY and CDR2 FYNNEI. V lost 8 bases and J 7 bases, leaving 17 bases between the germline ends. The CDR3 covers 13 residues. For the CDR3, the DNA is TGTGCCAGCCTTCCCCGGGAGCGCCTTGAAGCTTTCTTT. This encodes CASLPRERLEAFF.

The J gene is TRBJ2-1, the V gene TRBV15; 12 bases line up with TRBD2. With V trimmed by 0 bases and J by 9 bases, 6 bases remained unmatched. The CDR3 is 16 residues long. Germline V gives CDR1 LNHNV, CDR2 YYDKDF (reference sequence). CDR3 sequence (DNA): TGTGCCACCAGCAGAGATTCAAAACTAGCGGGAGGTGAGCAGTTCTTC. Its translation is CATSRDSKLAGGEQFF.

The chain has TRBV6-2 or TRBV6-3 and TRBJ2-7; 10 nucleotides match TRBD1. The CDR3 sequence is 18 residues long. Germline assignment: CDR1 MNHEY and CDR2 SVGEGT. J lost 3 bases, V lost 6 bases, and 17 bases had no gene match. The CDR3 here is CASSLRGQGYQAGYEQYF. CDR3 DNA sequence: TGTGCCAGCAGCCTTCGGGGACAGGGGTACCAGGCGGGCTACGAGCAGTACTTC.

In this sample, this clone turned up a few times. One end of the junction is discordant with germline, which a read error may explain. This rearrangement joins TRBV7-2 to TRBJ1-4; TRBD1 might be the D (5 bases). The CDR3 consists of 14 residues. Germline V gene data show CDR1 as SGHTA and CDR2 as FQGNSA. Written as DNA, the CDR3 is TGTGCCAGCAGCTTAGGGGGGACTATTGAAAAACTGTTTTTT. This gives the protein CASSLGGTIEKLFF.

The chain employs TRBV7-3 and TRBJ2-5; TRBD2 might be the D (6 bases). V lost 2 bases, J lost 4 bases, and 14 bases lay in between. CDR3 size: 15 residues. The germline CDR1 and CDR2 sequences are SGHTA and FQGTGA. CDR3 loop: CASSLQGQGGETQYF. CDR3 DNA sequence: TGTGCCAGCAGCTTACAAGGGCAGGGAGGAGAGACCCAGTACTTC. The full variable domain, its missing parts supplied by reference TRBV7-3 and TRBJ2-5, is GAGVSQTPSNKVTEKGKYVELRCDPISGHTALYWYRQSLGQGPEFLIYFQGTGAADDSGLPNDRFFAVRPEGSVSTLKIQRTERGDSAVYLCASSLQGQGGETQYFGPGTRLLVL.

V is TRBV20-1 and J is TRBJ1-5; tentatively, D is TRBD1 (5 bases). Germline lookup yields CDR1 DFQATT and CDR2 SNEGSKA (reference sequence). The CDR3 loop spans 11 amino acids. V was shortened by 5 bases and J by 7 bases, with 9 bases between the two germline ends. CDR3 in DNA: TGCAGTGCTGAACAGGACCAGCCCCAGCATTTT. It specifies CSAEQDQPQHF.

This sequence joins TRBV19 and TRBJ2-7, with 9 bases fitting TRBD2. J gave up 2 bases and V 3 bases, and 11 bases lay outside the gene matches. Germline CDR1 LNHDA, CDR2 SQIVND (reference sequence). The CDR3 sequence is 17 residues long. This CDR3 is CASSMGALAGETYEQYF. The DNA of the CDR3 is TGTGCCAGTAGTATGGGGGCTTTAGCGGGAGAGACCTACGAGCAGTACTTC. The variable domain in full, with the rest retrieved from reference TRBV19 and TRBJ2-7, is DGGITQSPKYLFRKEGQNVTLSCEQNLNHDAMYWYRQDPGQGLRLIYYSQIVNDFQKGDIAEGYSVSREKKESFPLTVTSAQKNPTAFYLCASSMGALAGETYEQYFGPGTRLTVT.

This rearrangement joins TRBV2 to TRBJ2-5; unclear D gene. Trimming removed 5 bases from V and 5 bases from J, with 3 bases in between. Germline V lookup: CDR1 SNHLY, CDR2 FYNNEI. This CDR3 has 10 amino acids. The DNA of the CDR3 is TGTGCCAGCAGTCTCGAGACCCAGTACTTC. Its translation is CASSLETQYF.

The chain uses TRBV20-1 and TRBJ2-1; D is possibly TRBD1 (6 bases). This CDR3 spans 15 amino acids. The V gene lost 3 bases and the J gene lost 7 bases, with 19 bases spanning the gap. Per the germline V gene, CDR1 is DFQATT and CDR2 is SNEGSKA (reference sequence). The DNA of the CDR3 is TGCAGTGCTAGTCATGGCACAGGGAGATTAAATGAGCAGTTCTTC. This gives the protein CSASHGTGRLNEQFF.

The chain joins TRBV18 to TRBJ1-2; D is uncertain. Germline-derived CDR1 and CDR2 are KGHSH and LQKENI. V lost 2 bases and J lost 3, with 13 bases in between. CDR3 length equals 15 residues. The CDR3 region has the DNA TGTGCCAGCTCACCAAACGACGGGGAGGACTATGGCTACACCTTC. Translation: CASSPNDGEDYGYTF.

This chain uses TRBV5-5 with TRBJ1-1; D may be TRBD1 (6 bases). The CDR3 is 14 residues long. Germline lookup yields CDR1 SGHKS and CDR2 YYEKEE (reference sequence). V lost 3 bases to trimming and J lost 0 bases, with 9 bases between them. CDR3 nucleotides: TGTGCCAGCAGCTCACAGGGTATGAACACTGAAGCTTTCTTT. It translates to CASSSQGMNTEAFF.

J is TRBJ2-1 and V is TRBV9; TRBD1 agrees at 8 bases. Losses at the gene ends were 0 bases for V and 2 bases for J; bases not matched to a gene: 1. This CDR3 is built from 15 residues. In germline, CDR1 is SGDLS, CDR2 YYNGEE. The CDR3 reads CASSVGQGTYNEQFF. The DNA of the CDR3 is TGTGCCAGCAGCGTAGGACAGGGGACCTACAATGAGCAGTTCTTC.

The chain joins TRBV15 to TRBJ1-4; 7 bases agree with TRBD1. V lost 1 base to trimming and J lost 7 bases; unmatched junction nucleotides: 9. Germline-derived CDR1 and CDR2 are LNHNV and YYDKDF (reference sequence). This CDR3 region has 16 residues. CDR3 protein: CATSRGYDRAREKLFF. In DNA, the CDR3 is TGTGCCACCAGCAGAGGTTACGACAGGGCACGTGAAAAACTGTTTTTT.